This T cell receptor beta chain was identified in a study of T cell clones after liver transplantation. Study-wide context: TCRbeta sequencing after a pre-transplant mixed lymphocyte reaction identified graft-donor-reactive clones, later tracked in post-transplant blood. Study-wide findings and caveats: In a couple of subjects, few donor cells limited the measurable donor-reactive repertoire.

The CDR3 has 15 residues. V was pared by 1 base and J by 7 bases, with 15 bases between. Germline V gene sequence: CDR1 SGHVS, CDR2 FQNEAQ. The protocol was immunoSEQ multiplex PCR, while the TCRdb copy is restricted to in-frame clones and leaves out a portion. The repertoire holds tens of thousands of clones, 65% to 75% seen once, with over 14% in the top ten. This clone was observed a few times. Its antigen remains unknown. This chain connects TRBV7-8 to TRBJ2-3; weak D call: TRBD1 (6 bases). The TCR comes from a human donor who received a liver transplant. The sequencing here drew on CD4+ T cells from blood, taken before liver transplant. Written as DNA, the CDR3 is TGTGCCAGCAGCTTAGGCCAGGGGCGCAAACATACGCAGTATTTT. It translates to CASSLGQGRKHTQYF.